Given below is one TCR beta chain in context. Its target is unknown. Since a much larger clone is just one base distant, this may be a read error. These data are taken from a study of regulatory T cells in long-lasting Graves disease. Study summary: Those Graves' patients who were newly diagnosed had been on antithyroid drugs under 3 months.

The CDR3 is 17 residues long. Germline V lookup: CDR1 MNHEY, CDR2 SVGAGI. Arm-PCR of CDR3 regions and iRepertoire HTBI primers were the basis on which TCR beta libraries were built. TCRdb independently ran MiXCR on the multiplex PCR reads; one entry per CDR3 protein. The sample lists 510,000 or so distinct CDR3 sequences; about 12% were seen once. Time point specified: newly diagnosed GD, antithyroid drugs for less than 3 months. PBMC RNA was the source of the TCR library. Whole-study findings and limits: There were preferences for TRBV28, TRBJ1-2 and TRBJ2-5 in persistent disease.

These data were also filed under a second study, of T cells in Graves' hyperthyroidism and ophthalmopathy. That work contributes: The diagnostic basis comprised clinical symptoms, serum thyroxine and TRAb, thyroid ultrasound and orbital computed tomography.

The source material was peripheral blood mononuclear cells (PBMCs), sampled at new diagnosis, from a patient treated with antithyroid drugs. The TCR sequence derives from a woman in her 30s with Graves disease. This chain joins TRBV6-5 and TRBJ1-2, with D perhaps TRBD1 (5 bases). The CDR3 region is CATSYSQYPGVNYGYTF. CDR3 sequence (DNA): TGTGCCACCAGTTACTCACAGTACCCGGGGGTCAACTATGGCTACACCTTC.